This TCR beta chain comes out of a study of identical twins. The study's findings and limits: Excess twin sharing in beta out-of-frame sequences was weaker. These conclusions were based on statistical analysis (cross-sectional, not following the same donors).

This clonotype came up a few times. What it binds is not known. The junction had 6 bases not matched to a gene; V was cut back by 6 bases and J by 3 bases. The CDR3 length is 14 residues. Germline-derived CDR1 and CDR2 are SQVTM and ANQGSEA. Template switching (which added a universal primer site) was used, and cDNA carried unique molecular identifiers. TCRdb called the 5' RACE reads again in MiXCR, with one record for every CDR3 protein. The sample gives about 550,000 distinct CDR3 sequences, about 20% of which show up once; approximately 0.52% is in the top ten. These data were likewise used in another study, on yellow fever vaccine responses in identical twins.

The TCR was taken from a woman between 18 and 30 years old in good health. The V gene is TRBV29-1, the J gene TRBJ2-1; 9 bases are shared with TRBD1. Source material: CD4+ T cells sorted from blood. CDR3 in amino acids: CSVVQGAVYNEQFF. In DNA, the CDR3 is TGCAGCGTCGTACAGGGGGCTGTCTACAATGAGCAGTTCTTC.